These 27 T cell receptor beta chains share one sample of origin, sequenced in a study of shared clonotypes between healthy human individuals. Clones were sequenced by immunoSEQ multiplex PCR, and TCRdb holds only the in-frame ones, with some missing. The sample yields 1,500,000 or so clones, around 95% seen once. Sample: naive CD4+ T cells sorted from blood. Subset in this sample: CD45RA+ positively selected. These TCRs come from a young man in good health.

V gene TRBV28 combines with J gene TRBJ1-2; the D gene is possibly TRBD1 (6 bases). Trimming took 3 bases from V and 3 from J, leaving 11 bases between them. This CDR3 region has 14 residues. Per the germline V gene, CDR1 is MDHEN and CDR2 is SYDVKM. CDR3 sequence (DNA): TGTGCCAGCAGTTTTCCAGGGGTGGACTATGGCTACACCTTC. Residues: CASSFPGVDYGYTF.

Here the CDR3 reads CASGGTGGYQPQHF. Here the CDR3 DNA reads TGTGCCAGCGGGGGGACAGGGGGCTACCAGCCCCAGCATTTT. This rearrangement joins TRBV6-1 to TRBJ1-5; the match to TRBD1 covers 12 bases. CDR3 length equals 14 residues. V dropped 8 bases and J dropped 7; count of bases not matched to a gene: 6. Germline V lookup: CDR1 MNHNS, CDR2 SASEGT.

This sequence joins TRBV5-5 and TRBJ2-7; TRBD2 might be the D (6 bases). The germline V gene has CDR1 SGHKS and CDR2 YYEKEE (reference sequence). V lost 4 bases and J lost 0, with 8 bases in between. The CDR3 spans 13 residues. The CDR3 nucleotides read TGTGCCAGCAGCCGGGGGAGCTCCTACGAGCAGTACTTC. Translating it yields CASSRGSSYEQYF.

This chain connects TRBV6-6 to TRBJ1-3, with D possibly matching TRBD1 (6 bases). Trimming left V 2 bases short and J 2 bases short, with 13 bases between. CDR3 length equals 16 residues. In germline, CDR1 is MNHNY, CDR2 SVGAGI (reference sequence). The chain's CDR3 is CASSYIAGHTGNTIYF. DNA for the CDR3: TGTGCCAGCAGTTACATAGCGGGACACACTGGAAACACCATATATTTT.

V usage is TRBV10-1 and J usage is TRBJ2-7, with 9 bases lining up with TRBD1. Unmatched junction bases numbered 8, after V lost 8 bases and J lost 3 bases. CDR1 and CDR2 (germline): WNHNN, SYGVQD (reference sequence). The CDR3 is 14 residues long. The CDR3 spells CASGPGQGHYEQYF. CDR3 DNA sequence: TGCGCCAGCGGCCCGGGACAGGGCCACTACGAGCAGTACTTC.

The chain couples TRBV5-6 to TRBJ2-7, with D unresolved. Germline V gene sequence: CDR1 SGHDT, CDR2 YYEEEE. Trimming removed 4 bases from V and 5 bases from J, with 16 bases in between. The CDR3 runs 14 residues. CDR3 sequence reads: CASSPAGIPNEQYF. In DNA form, the CDR3 reads TGTGCCAGCAGCCCGGCAGGTATTCCCAACGAGCAGTACTTC.

The V and J genes are TRBV5-4 and TRBJ2-5; the match to TRBD2 covers 8 bases. The V and J ends lost 1 base and 3 bases, in that order; junction bases with no gene match: 8. Germline V lookup: CDR1 SGHNT, CDR2 YYREEE (reference sequence). CDR3 length: 16 residues. DNA of the CDR3: TGTGCCAGCAGCTTGACCGGGACTAGACGAAAAGAGACCCAGTACTTC. Translation: CASSLTGTRRKETQYF.

The chain couples TRBV11-2 to TRBJ1-2; D remains ambiguous. Germline CDR1 is SGHAT and CDR2 is FQNNGV. V dropped 2 bases and J dropped 0 bases, with 13 bases sitting between them. This CDR3 contains 16 residues. CDR3 protein: CASSLYRTSSNYGYTF. CDR3 DNA: TGTGCCAGCAGCTTATACCGAACATCTTCTAACTATGGCTACACCTTC.

J is TRBJ1-2 and V is TRBV9, with a weak D call TRBD1 (6 bases). Trimming took 4 bases from V and 3 from J, leaving 13 bases between them. The CDR3 consists of 14 residues. Germline-derived CDR1 and CDR2 are SGDLS and YYNGEE. In DNA form, the CDR3 reads TGTGCCAGCAGCCCCCGAGGGGGTGACTATGGCTACACCTTC. It is translated as CASSPRGGDYGYTF.

The chain carries TRBV9 and TRBJ2-5; D assignment may be TRBD1 or TRBD2 (5 bases each). The CDR3 consists of 15 residues. Germline CDR1 SGDLS, CDR2 YYNGEE. Trimming removed 4 bases at V and 2 bases at J, with 15 bases between. Here the CDR3 reads CASSISPGPQETQYF. CDR3 nucleotides: TGTGCCAGCAGCATATCACCGGGACCTCAAGAGACCCAGTACTTC. The full variable domain, completed using reference TRBV9 and TRBJ2-5, is DSGVTQTPKHLITATGQRVTLRCSPRSGDLSVYWYQQSLDQGLQFLIQYYNGEERAKGNILERFSAQQFPDLHSELNLSSLELGDSALYFCASSISPGPQETQYFGPGTRLLVL.

This clone came up once. This chain uses TRBV10-3 with TRBJ2-1, with 9 nucleotides matching TRBD2. The CDR3 contains 15 residues. The junction had 6 bases not matched to a gene; V was cut back by 3 bases and J by 6 bases. Per germline, CDR1 ENHRY and CDR2 SYGVKD. Here the CDR3 reads CAISDQSSGGNEQFF. CDR3 DNA: TGTGCCATCAGTGACCAAAGTAGCGGGGGCAATGAGCAGTTCTTC.

J is TRBJ2-3 and V is TRBV19, with TRBD1 matching over 11 bases. Germline V lookup: CDR1 LNHDA, CDR2 SQIVND (reference sequence). V lost 5 bases to trimming and J lost 6 bases; unmatched junction nucleotides: 10. The CDR3 contains 16 residues. The CDR3 spells CASSSRTGGTRDTQYF. DNA for the CDR3: TGTGCCAGTAGTTCAAGGACAGGGGGCACGAGGGATACGCAGTATTTT.

This sequence joins TRBV27 and TRBJ2-7, with 7 bases matching TRBD1. The germline V gene has CDR1 MNHEY and CDR2 SMNVEV (reference sequence). The CDR3 consists of 16 residues. The ends lost 0 bases at V and 3 bases at J; junction bases unmatched: 8. CDR3 in amino acids: CASSLSQRRGIYEQYF. The CDR3 DNA sequence: TGTGCCAGCAGTTTATCCCAGCGCAGGGGGATCTACGAGCAGTACTTC.

The chain has TRBV11-3 and TRBJ2-1; the match to TRBD2 covers 10 bases. V shed 5 bases and J 10 bases; nucleotides not matched to a gene: 11. The CDR3 covers 15 residues. Germline CDR1 is SGHNT and CDR2 is YENEEA. The DNA of the CDR3 is TGTGCCAGCAGCCCCGGGACTAGCGTCTCCAGAGAGCAGTTCTTC. Translated, it gives CASSPGTSVSREQFF.

The rearrangement joins TRBV2 to TRBJ1-2; TRBD1 matches 7 bases. The germline V gene encodes CDR1 SNHLY and CDR2 FYNNEI. The CDR3 has 13 residues. Trimming at V came to 7 bases and at J to 6 bases, leaving 8 bases not matched to a gene. The CDR3 loop reads CASTGTVPDGYTF. Written as DNA, the CDR3 is TGTGCCAGCACCGGGACAGTCCCTGATGGCTACACCTTC.

In this sample, this clone turned up once. The chain links TRBV7-2 to TRBJ2-7, with 8 bases identical to TRBD1. This CDR3 spans 14 amino acids. Per the germline V gene, CDR1 is SGHTA and CDR2 is FQGNSA. V trimming: 5 bases; J trimming: 4 bases; junction bases outside the gene matches: 7. For the CDR3, the DNA is TGTGCCAGCAGCGGACAGGGTGGAGGGTACGAGCAGTACTTC. Translated: CASSGQGGGYEQYF.

The CDR3 spells CASSSLRGNYGYTF. In DNA form, the CDR3 reads TGTGCCAGCAGCTCCCTCAGGGGAAACTATGGCTACACCTTC. This chain links TRBV11-2 with TRBJ1-2, with D possibly being TRBD1 (6 bases). CDR3 length: 14 residues. CDR1 is SGHAT and CDR2 is FQNNGV in the germline V gene. V gave up 4 bases and J gave up 2 bases, with 11 bases separating them. Complete variable domain (other parts from reference TRBV11-2 and TRBJ1-2): EAGVAQSPRYKIIEKRQSVAFWCNPISGHATLYWYQQILGQGPKLLIQFQNNGVVDDSQLPKDRFSAERLKGVDSTLKIQPAKLEDSAVYLCASSSLRGNYGYTFGSGTRLTVV.

The chain employs TRBV5-1 and TRBJ1-1, with D tentatively TRBD1 (5 bases). The CDR3 extends over 13 amino acids. The V and J ends lost 4 bases and 3 bases respectively, with 10 bases between them. Germline values: CDR1 SGHRS, CDR2 YFSETQ. The CDR3 DNA reads as TGCGCCAGCAGCCCAGGGAGGTACACTGAAGCTTTCTTT. It codes for CASSPGRYTEAFF.

J is TRBJ2-3 and V is TRBV6-5, with D possibly being TRBD2 (5 bases). CDR1 and CDR2 (germline): MNHEY, SVGAGI. The V end was cut by 0 bases, the J end by 8 bases, with 18 bases between. The CDR3 is 16 amino acids. The CDR3 sequence is CASSYSASMGVGTQYF. CDR3 sequence (DNA): TGTGCCAGCAGTTACTCGGCTAGTATGGGAGTAGGTACGCAGTATTTT.

In DNA, the CDR3 is TGTGCCAGCAGCCCGAGGACTAGTTGGAATGAGCAGTTCTTC. Translating it yields CASSPRTSWNEQFF. J is TRBJ2-1 and V is TRBV5-8, with TRBD2 matching over 7 bases. The CDR3 is 14 residues long. Germline trimming cut 4 bases from V and 7 bases from J; bases unmatched to any gene: 8. Germline V lookup: CDR1 SGHTS, CDR2 YDEGEE.

The gene calls are TRBV5-1 and TRBJ2-1; weak D call: TRBD2 (5 bases). Per the germline V gene, CDR1 is SGHRS and CDR2 is YFSETQ. The CDR3 consists of 15 residues. V was shortened by 5 bases and J by 4 bases, with 16 bases between the two germline ends. CDR3 protein: CASSVKLGSYNEQFF. CDR3 nucleotides: TGCGCCAGCAGTGTTAAACTAGGATCTTACAATGAGCAGTTCTTC.

The J gene is TRBJ2-3, the V gene TRBV5-1; TRBD2 matches 16 bases. The CDR3 length is 18 residues. CDR1 and CDR2 from the germline V gene are SGHRS and YFSETQ. J lost 3 bases, V lost 4 bases, and 8 bases had no gene match. The CDR3 region has the DNA TGCGCCAGCAGCCTGGGACTAGCGGGAGGGCCATGGACAGATACGCAGTATTTT. It translates to CASSLGLAGGPWTDTQYF. The entire variable domain, with the rest obtained from reference TRBV5-1 and TRBJ2-3, is as follows: KAGVTQTPRYLIKTRGQQVTLSCSPISGHRSVSWYQQTPGQGLQFLFEYFSETQRNKGNFPGRFSGRQFSNSRSEMNVSTLELGDSALYLCASSLGLAGGPWTDTQYFGPGTRLTVL.

In its sample, this clone was seen once. This chain joins TRBV19 and TRBJ2-1, with 9 nucleotides matching TRBD2. Germline assignment: CDR1 LNHDA and CDR2 SQIVND (reference sequence). The CDR3 length is 14 residues. With V trimmed by 5 bases and J by 9 bases, 8 bases remained unmatched. The CDR3 nucleotides are TGTGCCAGTAGTCTGGGACTAGCTTTAGGTGAGCAGTTCTTC. The encoded protein is CASSLGLALGEQFF.

The chain employs TRBV2 and TRBJ2-7; 10 nucleotides align to TRBD2. CDR1 is SNHLY, CDR2 FYNNEI, per germline. The CDR3 totals 13 residues. V was clipped by 9 bases and J by 2 bases; unmatched bases: 4. CDR3 loop: CASEREGPYEQYF. The CDR3 region has the DNA TGTGCCAGTGAGCGGGAGGGCCCCTACGAGCAGTACTTC.

The rearrangement joins TRBV28 to TRBJ1-4, with D possibly TRBD1 on 6 matching bases. Trimming shortened V by 2 bases and J by 7 bases, and 14 bases separated the two germline ends. Per the germline V gene, CDR1 is MDHEN and CDR2 is SYDVKM. This CDR3 spans 15 amino acids. The CDR3 coding sequence is TGTGCCAGCAGTTTAAGCCCCACAGGGAGTGAAAAACTGTTTTTT. It encodes CASSLSPTGSEKLFF. Variable domain in full (rest from reference TRBV28 and TRBJ1-4): DVKVTQSSRYLVKRTGEKVFLECVQDMDHENMFWYRQDPGLGLRLIYFSYDVKMKEKGDIPEGYSVSREKKERFSLILESASTNQTSMYLCASSLSPTGSEKLFFGSGTQLSVL.

In the case of this clone: This sample also contains other DNA sequences that code for the same CDR3. The V gene is TRBV7-2, the J gene TRBJ2-1; a possible D gene is TRBD1 (5 bases). The CDR3 runs to 12 residues. CDR1 and CDR2 (germline): SGHTA, FQGNSA. Trimming took 3 bases from V and 9 from J, leaving 9 bases between them. CDR3 DNA: TGTGCCAGCAGCTTGGGGCCTGGTGAGCAGTTCTTC. Protein: CASSLGPGEQFF.

This clone came up once. The V gene is TRBV6-6, the J gene TRBJ2-3; D uncertain. CDR1 is MNHNY, CDR2 SVGAGI, per germline (reference sequence). V dropped 2 bases and J dropped 7 bases, with 16 bases sitting between them. The CDR3 is made up of 15 amino acids. The CDR3 sequence is CASSYPFGPQNTQYF. CDR3 sequence (DNA): TGTGCCAGCAGTTACCCATTCGGGCCTCAGAATACGCAGTATTTT.